Below are 16 T cell receptor beta chains sequenced from a single sample in a study of human T cells and chemical hapten exposure. It was unfractionated whole blood from which total RNA was extracted. Unique molecular identifiers were attached to individual cDNA molecules within the library. TCRdb reanalysed the reads using MiXCR and keeps one entry per CDR3 protein. The sample includes about 120,000 distinct CDR3 sequences, roughly 8.5% of them seen just once. The sample consisted of whole blood. These receptors all come from a human donor in good health. Some clones in this sample may be carry-over from other donors' samples.

This clonotype occurred many times. This rearrangement joins TRBV12-3 or TRBV12-4 to TRBJ1-5; 11 bases match TRBD1. CDR3 length equals 18 residues. V lost 6 bases to trimming and J lost 0 bases; unmatched junction nucleotides: 10. DNA for the CDR3: TGTGCCAGCAGCAATCCCGGGACAGGGGGAGATAGCAATCAGCCCCAGCATTTT. This gives the protein CASSNPGTGGDSNQPQHF.

There are many counts of this clonotype. The chain uses TRBV20-1 and TRBJ1-2; D gene uncertain. V was trimmed by 0 bases and J by 0 bases, leaving 20 bases between them. Germline lookup yields CDR1 DFQATT and CDR2 SNEGSKA (reference sequence). The length of the CDR3 is 18 residues. The CDR3 nucleotides are TGCAGTGCTAGAGAGAGCCCCCCATGGGAGGTATCTAACTATGGCTACACCTTC. Residues: CSARESPPWEVSNYGYTF.

This clonotype was picked up a small number of times. The rearrangement links TRBV2 to TRBJ2-1; 9 positions agree with TRBD2. The CDR3 is 16 residues long. With 4 bases clipped from V and 5 bases from J, the junction kept 9 bases outside the gene matches. Germline values: CDR1 SNHLY, CDR2 FYNNEI. The CDR3 loop reads CASSAYGGRDHNEQFF. In DNA, the CDR3 is TGTGCCAGCAGTGCCTACGGCGGGAGGGATCACAATGAGCAGTTCTTC.

This clonotype came up many times. The rearrangement links TRBV7-2 to TRBJ1-1; D gene ambiguous. Trimming removed 2 bases from V and 2 bases from J, with 9 bases in between. CDR3 size: 14 residues. Looked up from germline, CDR1 is SGHTA and CDR2 is FQGNSA. This CDR3 is CASSLLVGNTEAFF. The CDR3 DNA follows: TGTGCCAGCAGCTTATTAGTAGGAAACACTGAAGCTTTCTTT.

This clonotype appeared many times. This chain connects TRBV29-1 to TRBJ1-2, with D possibly TRBD1 on 5 matching bases. V gave up 4 bases and J gave up 2 bases, with 14 bases separating them. Germline values: CDR1 SQVTM, CDR2 ANQGSEA. The CDR3 runs 14 residues. The CDR3 nucleotides are TGCAGCGTTGTGTTCAGCGGGGCGAACTATGGCTACACCTTC. The encoded protein is CSVVFSGANYGYTF.

This clonotype was observed once. A single base separates this from a much larger clone, so it may be a read error. This chain connects TRBV12-3 or TRBV12-4 to TRBJ2-2; TRBD2 agrees at 9 bases. The V gene end was trimmed by 6 bases and the J gene end by 3 bases; junction bases not matched to a gene: 11. The length of the CDR3 is 17 residues. The CDR3 loop is CASSSLRSGRHTGELFF. CDR3 nucleotides: TGTGCCAGCAGCTCCCTCCGCAGCGGGAGGCACACCGGGGAGCTGTTTTTT.

CDR3 nucleotides: TGTGCCACCTCCCTCGGGGACAGGAGCACAGATACGCAGTATTTT. This encodes CATSLGDRSTDTQYF. The chain couples TRBV9 to TRBJ2-3, with 8 nucleotides matching TRBD1. Trimming removed 9 bases from V and 0 bases from J; junction bases left unmatched: 9. CDR3 length equals 15 residues. CDR1 and CDR2 from the germline V gene are SGDLS and YYNGEE.

This clonotype was seen ten or more times. J is TRBJ2-3 and V is TRBV20-1; the D gene is possibly TRBD2 (6 bases). Germline lookup yields CDR1 DFQATT and CDR2 SNEGSKA (reference sequence). The V and J ends lost 1 base and 4 bases respectively, with 18 bases between them. The CDR3 has 16 amino acids. CDR3 bases: TGCAGTGCTAGAGTCAAACTAGCTTTCGCCCCAGATACGCAGTATTTT. Translating it yields CSARVKLAFAPDTQYF.

This chain uses TRBV15 with TRBJ2-7; 9 bases match TRBD2. The V and J ends lost 5 bases and 1 base, in that order; junction bases with no gene match: 3. The germline V gene has CDR1 LNHNV and CDR2 YYDKDF (reference sequence). CDR3 size: 14 residues. For the CDR3, the DNA is TGTGCCACCAGCGCAGGACTAGCGTCCTACGAGCAGTACTTC. Residues: CATSAGLASYEQYF.

The chain employs TRBV7-9 and TRBJ2-2; 7 nucleotides line up with TRBD1. Germline loops: CDR1 SEHNR, CDR2 FQNEAQ (reference sequence). The CDR3 runs 18 residues. Trimming removed 6 bases from V and 0 bases from J; junction bases left unmatched: 13. The CDR3, as DNA: TGTGCCAGCAGATATTGGCGCCTAGGGACAGCGAACACCGGGGAGCTGTTTTTT. Its translation: CASRYWRLGTANTGELFF.

The chain couples TRBV29-1 to TRBJ2-4, with D possibly being TRBD1 (5 bases). The germline V gene has CDR1 SQVTM and CDR2 ANQGSEA. The V gene lost 1 base and the J gene lost 8 bases, with 9 bases spanning the gap. The CDR3 totals 12 residues. This CDR3 is CSVEVGLDIQYF. The DNA for the CDR3 is TGCAGCGTTGAAGTGGGGCTGGACATTCAGTACTTC.

This clonotype was seen at least ten times. V and J are TRBV5-1 and TRBJ2-1; either TRBD1 or TRBD2 may supply D (5 bases each). CDR1 is SGHRS and CDR2 is YFSETQ in the germline V gene. Trimming pared 7 bases from V and 2 bases from J, leaving 16 bases between. The CDR3 is 15 amino acids. The chain's CDR3 is CASGPEGPTYNEQFF. The CDR3, as DNA: TGCGCCAGCGGCCCCGAGGGGCCAACCTACAATGAGCAGTTCTTC.

The table lists this clonotype with many counts. The chain has TRBV7-9 and TRBJ1-5; 8 nucleotides match TRBD1. The CDR3 length is 14 residues. V lost 5 bases, J lost 6 bases, and 6 bases stayed unmatched. Looked up from germline, CDR1 is SEHNR and CDR2 is FQNEAQ (reference sequence). The DNA of the CDR3 is TGTGCCAGCAGCCGAGGACAGGGAGGTCAGCCCCAGCATTTT. Its translation: CASSRGQGGQPQHF. Filled out from reference TRBV7-9 and TRBJ1-5, the complete variable domain reads DTGVSQNPRHKITKRGQNVTFRCDPISEHNRLYWYRQTLGQGPEFLTYFQNEAQLEKSRLLSDRFSAERPKGSFSTLEIQRTEQGDSAMYLCASSRGQGGQPQHFGDGTRLSIL.

This clonotype was found many times. The V call is TRBV9, the J call TRBJ2-3; D remains ambiguous. The V end was cut by 0 bases, the J end by 8 bases, with 7 bases between. The CDR3 has 12 amino acids. Per germline, CDR1 SGDLS and CDR2 YYNGEE. The DNA of the CDR3 is TGTGCCAGCAGCGTAGATACGGGTACGCAGTATTTT. Translated, it gives CASSVDTGTQYF.

The chain uses TRBV6-5 and TRBJ2-1; tentative D call: TRBD2 (5 bases). This CDR3 has 14 amino acids. CDR1 is MNHEY, CDR2 SVGAGI, per germline. V gave up 8 bases and J gave up 4 bases, with 15 bases separating them. The CDR3 here is CASSRGSEYNEQFF. The CDR3 region has the DNA TGTGCCAGCTCACGGGGTAGCGAGTACAATGAGCAGTTCTTC.

This clonotype was observed a handful of times. The chain is built from TRBV4-2 and TRBJ1-1, with TRBD1 matching over 9 bases. This CDR3 has 16 amino acids. The J segment lost 3 bases and the V segment lost 2 bases, leaving 7 bases of the junction unmatched. Looked up from germline, CDR1 is LGHNA and CDR2 is YNFKEQ. The chain's CDR3 is CASSQRTGEHYTEAFF. The CDR3 DNA reads as TGTGCCAGCAGCCAAAGGACAGGGGAACATTACACTGAAGCTTTCTTT.